These T cell receptor beta chains were read from a single sample in a study of monozygotic twins with cystic fibrosis. Clones were sequenced by immunoSEQ multiplex PCR, and TCRdb holds only the in-frame ones, with some missing. The data hold 14,000 to 15,000 clones, with more than 75% observed a single time. The sequencing sample was made of blood. The receptors shown here come from a boy aged 5-17 years with cystic fibrosis. Each CDR3 is given with its conserved first and last residue.

>TRBJ1-6|TRBV18|15
CASSPRGDSNSPLHF
>TRBJ2-5|TRBV5-1|15
CASSLVLAGKETQYF
>TRBJ1-1|TRBV7-9|15
CASSFGSGVGTEAFF
>TRBJ1-3|TRBV28|16
CASSLYAWNSGNTIYF
>TRBJ2-2|TRBV27|13
CASRGDGAGELFF
>TRBJ2-5|TRBV6-1|16
CASSEYGAGWSGTQYF
>TRBJ2-5|TRBV29-1|13
CSVGTSLGETQYF
>TRBJ2-5|TRBV30|14
CAWGPGRLQETQYF
>TRBJ1-5|TRBV30|15
CAWSQGQGSNQPQHF
>TRBJ1-6|TRBV10-3|15
CAISESRQGAKPLHF
>TRBJ2-1|TRBV19|15
CASSHWGFSYNEQFF